A selection of T cell receptor beta chains follows, all from one sample in a study of T cell responses to AZD1222 COVID-19 vaccine. Measured with immunoSEQ multiplex PCR; TCRdb has only the in-frame clones, and not every one. The repertoire includes about 120,000 clones, 70% to 90% of them detected once, and approximately 8.4% sits in the top ten. Sequencing used peripheral blood, obtained on day 0 of AZD1222 vaccination. These receptor sequences come from an adult in good health. The CDR3 runs from the conserved cysteine through the conserved F or W. Each record gives: clone size, J gene, D gene, V gene, CDR3 protein, CDR3 DNA. The D gene is left open where the match is weak. A clone size is listed for some rows: how often the clone was seen (once, few, many), or a class if it is expanded.

>NA|TRBJ1-2|NA|TRBV5-1
CASRPTGNYGYTF
TGCGCCAGCAGACCCACAGGAAACTATGGCTACACCTTC
>once|TRBJ1-2|TRBD1|TRBV6-4
CASSNDRGWGYTF
TGTGCCAGCAGTAACGACAGGGGATGGGGCTACACCTTC
>NA|TRBJ2-2|TRBD2|TRBV5-5
CASSLGRTRNTGELFF
TGTGCCAGCAGCTTGGGGAGGACTAGGAACACCGGGGAGCTGTTTTTT
>NA|TRBJ1-4|NA|TRBV18
CASSPGGSGIGTNEKLFF
TGTGCCAGCTCACCAGGCGGGTCCGGAATAGGGACTAATGAAAAACTGTTTTTT
>NA|TRBJ2-3|TRBD2|TRBV4-1
CASSQSPARGAGDTQYF
TGCGCCAGCAGCCAATCACCGGCGCGGGGGGCCGGGGATACGCAGTATTTT
>NA|TRBJ1-6|NA|TRBV4-1
CASSQTITSYNSPLHF
TGCGCCAGCAGCCAAACAATCACTTCCTATAATTCACCCCTCCACTTT
>NA|TRBJ1-2|NA|TRBV6-7
CASSYRGYGYTF
TGTGCCAGCAGTTACAGGGGCTATGGCTACACCTTC
>NA|TRBJ1-5|TRBD1|TRBV7-9
CASSATGVQPQHF
TGTGCCAGCAGCGCGACAGGGGTCCAGCCCCAGCATTTT
>NA|TRBJ1-1|NA|TRBV3-1/TRBV3-2
CASSQASWAFF
TGTGCCAGCAGCCAAGCATCTTGGGCTTTCTTT
>NA|TRBJ2-4|NA|TRBV11-2
CASSPRLGGGASFKNIQYF
TGTGCCAGCAGCCCTCGTTTGGGTGGGGGGGCCTCTTTCAAAAACATTCAGTACTTC
>NA|TRBJ2-1|NA|TRBV5-1
CASSFFSSDNEQFF
TGCGCCAGCAGCTTTTTCAGCTCGGACAATGAGCAGTTCTTC
>NA|TRBJ2-7|NA|TRBV28
CATRTPMGGVYSYEQYF
TGTGCCACCAGGACCCCGATGGGCGGGGTATACTCCTACGAGCAGTACTTC
>NA|TRBJ2-1|NA|TRBV7-9
CASSLDSTYNEQFF
TGTGCCAGCAGCTTAGACAGCACTTACAATGAGCAGTTCTTC
>NA|TRBJ1-5|NA|TRBV6-5
CATLTMGNQPQHF
TGTGCCACCCTCACAATGGGGAATCAGCCCCAGCATTTT
>NA|TRBJ2-5|NA|TRBV7-9
CASSSDSLQGYF
TGTGCCAGCAGCTCGGACAGTCTCCAAGGGTACTTC
>NA|TRBJ2-2|NA|TRBV13
CASSFGSITGELFF
TGTGCCAGCAGCTTCGGGTCCATCACCGGGGAGCTGTTTTTT
>NA|TRBJ1-1|NA|TRBV6-2/TRBV6-3
CASSYETGDTEAFF
TGTGCCAGCAGTTACGAGACGGGGGACACTGAAGCTTTCTTT
>NA|TRBJ1-1|NA|TRBV30
CAWTRDTNTEAFF
TGTGCCTGGACCCGGGACACGAACACTGAAGCTTTCTTT
>NA|TRBJ2-3|TRBD1|TRBV10-3
CAIRDRGDTDTQYF
TGTGCCATCAGGGACAGGGGTGACACAGATACGCAGTATTTT
>once|TRBJ1-5|NA|TRBV6-5
CASSDANNQPQHF
TGTGCCAGCAGCGACGCTAATAATCAGCCCCAGCATTTT
>NA|TRBJ1-4|TRBD1|TRBV3-1/TRBV3-2
CASSLPGQGYEKLFF
TGTGCCAGCAGCTTACCGGGACAGGGTTATGAAAAACTGTTTTTT
>NA|TRBJ2-1|NA|TRBV12-5
CASGLGQSSNEQFF
TGTGCTAGTGGTTTGGGACAGTCATCCAATGAGCAGTTCTTC
>NA|TRBJ2-1|TRBD2|TRBV7-3
CASSFASGDNEQFF
TGTGCCAGCAGCTTCGCTAGCGGTGACAATGAGCAGTTCTTC
>NA|TRBJ1-1|NA|TRBV5-6
CASSFLGRRNTEAFF
TGTGCCAGCAGCTTTTTGGGACGGCGGAACACTGAAGCTTTCTTT
>NA|TRBJ1-1|NA|TRBV5-4
CASSLVGETEAFF
TGTGCCAGCAGCTTGGTAGGGGAAACTGAAGCTTTCTTT
>NA|TRBJ1-2|TRBD1|TRBV19
CASRGAGQGFYGYTF
TGTGCCAGTAGGGGGGCTGGACAGGGCTTCTATGGCTACACCTTC
>NA|TRBJ1-3|NA|TRBV30
CAWTGLGNTIYF
TGTGCCTGGACGGGCCTTGGAAACACCATATATTTT
>NA|TRBJ2-7|NA|TRBV5-1
CASSFEHSYYEQYF
TGCGCCAGCAGCTTTGAACATTCCTACTACGAGCAGTACTTC
>NA|TRBJ1-1|NA|TRBV5-1
CASSLDTLKGAEAFF
TGCGCCAGCAGCTTGGACACACTGAAAGGAGCTGAAGCTTTCTTT
>NA|TRBJ1-2|NA|TRBV19
CASSIDRRTVGYYTF
TGTGCCAGTAGTATAGATCGACGGACAGTGGGTTACTACACCTTC
>once|TRBJ2-7|TRBD1|TRBV5-1
CASSSPGTGTREQYF
TGCGCCAGCAGCTCCCCCGGGACAGGGACACGGGAGCAGTACTTC
>NA|TRBJ1-6|TRBD1|TRBV2
CASSDPRGLSPLHF
TGTGCCAGCAGTGATCCCAGGGGGCTTTCACCCCTCCACTTT
>NA|TRBJ2-6|TRBD1|TRBV30
CAWSIKGGVPGANVLTF
TGTGCCTGGAGTATCAAAGGGGGCGTACCGGGGGCCAACGTCCTGACTTTC
>NA|TRBJ1-1|NA|TRBV29-1
CSAGKWGGSMNTEAFF
TGCAGCGCCGGTAAATGGGGCGGGAGTATGAACACTGAAGCTTTCTTT
>NA|TRBJ1-1|TRBD1|TRBV7-2
CASSFRDRGLGNTEAFF
TGTGCCAGCAGCTTCCGGGACAGGGGGCTAGGGAACACTGAAGCTTTCTTT
>NA|TRBJ1-2|NA|TRBV5-1
CASSQDLWGYTF
TGCGCCAGCAGCCAGGACCTCTGGGGCTACACCTTC
>NA|TRBJ1-2|TRBD1|TRBV28
CASSWDRAGGYTF
TGTGCCAGCAGTTGGGACAGGGCAGGGGGCTACACCTTC
>NA|TRBJ2-7|TRBD1|TRBV28
CASSSLQGVQYEQYF
TGTGCCAGCAGTTCCTTACAGGGGGTTCAGTACGAGCAGTACTTC